These 24 T cell receptor beta chains came from one sample sequenced in a study of response to subunit inactivated influenza vaccine. From the RT-PCR reads, TCRdb called clonotypes with MiXCR, one entry per CDR3 protein. The table lists 300,000 to 350,000 distinct CDR3 sequences, about a fifth of them singletons, with roughly a tenth in the top ten. Source: PBMCs from blood, taken approximately 22 months after vaccination. The origin of the receptors is a man aged 50-75 years who received an inactivated influenza vaccine.

This clonotype was counted between two and nine times. V and J are TRBV11-2 and TRBJ2-7; TRBD1 is a possible D gene (6 bases). The CDR3 has 14 amino acids. Trimming removed 1 base from V and 3 bases from J, with 10 bases in between. Germline V gene lookup returns CDR1 SGHAT and CDR2 FQNNGV. This CDR3 is CASSLATGGYEQYF. In DNA, the CDR3 is TGTGCCAGCAGCTTAGCGACAGGAGGCTACGAGCAGTACTTC. Based on the CDR3 plus reference TRBV11-2 and TRBJ2-7, the full variable domain is EAGVAQSPRYKIIEKRQSVAFWCNPISGHATLYWYQQILGQGPKLLIQFQNNGVVDDSQLPKDRFSAERLKGVDSTLKIQPAKLEDSAVYLCASSLATGGYEQYFGPGTRLTVT.

This clonotype was detected only a few times. The chain combines TRBV12-3 or TRBV12-4 with TRBJ1-5, with TRBD1 matching over 8 bases. The ends lost 1 base at V and 1 base at J; junction bases unmatched: 3. This CDR3 spans 16 amino acids. The CDR3 reads CASSLEQGGSNQPQHF. The CDR3 DNA reads as TGTGCCAGCAGTTTAGAACAGGGGGGAAGCAATCAGCCCCAGCATTTT.

At least ten counts were recorded for this clonotype. The chain uses TRBV19 and TRBJ1-5, with 9 positions matching TRBD1. In germline, CDR1 is LNHDA, CDR2 SQIVND (reference sequence). CDR3 length: 16 residues. The junction had 10 bases not matched to a gene; V was cut back by 4 bases and J by 6 bases. This chain's CDR3 is CASSTPTGGFSQPQHF. In DNA form, the CDR3 reads TGTGCCAGTAGTACACCGACAGGGGGATTTAGTCAGCCCCAGCATTTT.

This chain joins TRBV11-2 and TRBJ2-1, with TRBD2 matching 9 bases. J gave up 8 bases and V 0 bases, and 8 bases lay outside the gene matches. The CDR3 runs to 16 residues. Germline V gene lookup returns CDR1 SGHAT and CDR2 FQNNGV. This CDR3 is CASSLDPGLAVDEQFF. CDR3 in DNA: TGTGCCAGCAGCTTAGATCCGGGACTAGCTGTCGATGAGCAGTTCTTC.

This chain uses TRBV9 with TRBJ2-1, with a weak D call TRBD2 (6 bases). This CDR3 has 14 amino acids. Germline loops: CDR1 SGDLS, CDR2 YYNGEE. Trimming removed 2 bases from V and 1 base from J, with 7 bases in between. This CDR3 is CASSVSGSYNEQFF. The CDR3 DNA reads as TGTGCCAGCAGCGTTAGCGGATCCTACAATGAGCAGTTCTTC.

The V call is TRBV6-6, the J call TRBJ1-5; TRBD1 might be the D (5 bases). Trimming took 6 bases from V and 0 from J, leaving 6 bases between them. The CDR3 has 13 residues. The germline V gene encodes CDR1 MNHNY and CDR2 SVGAGI (reference sequence). DNA of the CDR3: TGTGCCAGCAGACAGGATAGCAATCAGCCCCAGCATTTT. Protein: CASRQDSNQPQHF.

This clonotype was seen at least ten times. The V and J genes are TRBV15 and TRBJ1-5; 7 nucleotides agree with TRBD1. The germline V gene encodes CDR1 LNHNV and CDR2 YYDKDF (reference sequence). CDR3 length: 14 residues. Trimming at V came to 7 bases and at J to 6 bases, leaving 9 bases not matched to a gene. The CDR3 is CATNPGQAGQPQHF. The CDR3 region has the DNA TGTGCCACCAACCCAGGACAGGCGGGTCAGCCCCAGCATTTT.

This clonotype came up a few times. The V gene is TRBV29-1, the J gene TRBJ2-1, with D unresolved. Germline CDR1 is SQVTM and CDR2 is ANQGSEA. This CDR3 spans 12 amino acids. V was trimmed by 4 bases and J by 5 bases, leaving 9 bases between them. CDR3 nucleotides: TGCAGCGTTGTCCCCTACAACAATGAGCAGTTCTTC. Translated, it gives CSVVPYNNEQFF.

The chain couples TRBV5-1 to TRBJ2-7, with 8 positions matching TRBD1. This CDR3 has 15 residues. V lost 4 bases to trimming and J lost 5 bases; unmatched junction nucleotides: 11. CDR1 is SGHRS and CDR2 is YFSETQ in the germline V gene. The CDR3: CASSLTGTGLHEQYF. In nucleotides, the CDR3 is TGCGCCAGCAGCCTCACCGGGACAGGACTTCACGAGCAGTACTTC.

This clonotype was seen at least ten times. V usage is TRBV20-1 and J usage is TRBJ1-1, with TRBD1 as a possible D gene (6 bases). The germline V gene encodes CDR1 DFQATT and CDR2 SNEGSKA (reference sequence). The length of the CDR3 is 13 residues. Trimming left V 4 bases short and J 4 bases short, with 13 bases between. Written as DNA, the CDR3 is TGCAGTGCTAAGGCGAGGGGGGGCACTGAAGCTTTCTTT. Its protein product is CSAKARGGTEAFF.

The table lists this clonotype with a few counts. The V call is TRBV29-1, the J call TRBJ2-1, with D possibly being TRBD1 (6 bases). CDR1 and CDR2 (germline): SQVTM, ANQGSEA. The CDR3 totals 12 residues. Trimming cost V 4 bases and J 6 bases, with 10 bases left between them. This CDR3 is CSVVIRGNEQFF. The CDR3 DNA reads TGCAGCGTTGTTATCAGGGGCAATGAGCAGTTCTTC.

Many counts were recorded for this clonotype. Its ends do not fully match the called genes, so a read error is possible. The chain joins TRBV5-1 to TRBJ1-4, with 9 bases identical to TRBD1. CDR1 is SGHRS and CDR2 is YFSETQ in the germline V gene. This CDR3 comprises 13 residues. The CDR3 region is CASTLTGGEKLFF. The CDR3 nucleotides read TGCGCCAGCACCTTGACAGGGGGAGAAAAACTGTTTTTT.

J is TRBJ2-1 and V is TRBV19, with D possibly TRBD1 on 7 matching bases. V gave up 6 bases and J gave up 6 bases, with 12 bases separating them. The CDR3 consists of 13 residues. CDR1 and CDR2 (germline): LNHDA, SQIVND (reference sequence). In DNA, the CDR3 is TGTGCCAGTAGCAGGGGGGAAGGCAATGAGCAGTTCTTC. Protein sequence: CASSRGEGNEQFF. Full variable domain (missing parts from reference TRBV19 and TRBJ2-1): DGGITQSPKYLFRKEGQNVTLSCEQNLNHDAMYWYRQDPGQGLRLIYYSQIVNDFQKGDIAEGYSVSREKKESFPLTVTSAQKNPTAFYLCASSRGEGNEQFFGPGTRLTVL.

The gene calls are TRBV28 and TRBJ2-7, with D unresolved. Per germline, CDR1 MDHEN and CDR2 SYDVKM. The CDR3 is 17 amino acids. The V and J ends lost 3 bases and 1 base respectively, with 19 bases between them. The CDR3 protein is CASSFRLDRTDSYEQYF. The CDR3 DNA reads TGTGCCAGCAGTTTCCGCCTCGATAGGACGGATTCCTACGAGCAGTACTTC. Full variable domain (rest looked up from reference TRBV28 and TRBJ2-7): DVKVTQSSRYLVKRTGEKVFLECVQDMDHENMFWYRQDPGLGLRLIYFSYDVKMKEKGDIPEGYSVSREKKERFSLILESASTNQTSMYLCASSFRLDRTDSYEQYFGPGTRLTVT.

The chain uses TRBV2 and TRBJ1-2; D ambiguous. The CDR3 sequence is 12 residues long. Trimming removed 6 bases at V and 3 bases at J, with 8 bases between. In germline, CDR1 is SNHLY, CDR2 FYNNEI. CDR3 sequence reads: CASRWWDYGYTF. CDR3 sequence (DNA): TGTGCCAGCAGGTGGTGGGACTATGGCTACACCTTC.

This clonotype was seen repeatedly, ten times or more. CDR3 bases: TGCGCCAGCAGCTGGGGACAGGGTGGCACTGAAGCTTTCTTT. Protein product: CASSWGQGGTEAFF. V and J are TRBV5-1 and TRBJ1-1, with 9 nucleotides matching TRBD1. The CDR3 is made up of 14 amino acids. Per germline, CDR1 SGHRS and CDR2 YFSETQ. Unmatched junction bases numbered 4, after V lost 3 bases and J lost 4 bases.

The chain is built from TRBV6-2 or TRBV6-3 and TRBJ1-5, with D possibly TRBD1 on 5 matching bases. Per germline, CDR1 MNHEY and CDR2 SVGEGT. Trimming pared 4 bases from V and 0 bases from J, leaving 10 bases between. The CDR3 loop spans 15 amino acids. The CDR3 DNA reads as TGTGCCAGCAGTTCTTGGACAAGTAGCAATCAGCCCCAGCATTTT. Protein product: CASSSWTSSNQPQHF.

The V call is TRBV6-1, the J call TRBJ2-3, with 14 bases fitting TRBD2. Germline loops: CDR1 MNHNS, CDR2 SASEGT. Trimming at V came to 8 bases and at J to 4 bases, leaving 11 bases not matched to a gene. The CDR3 totals 17 residues. The CDR3 bases are TGTGCCAGCCAAAGGGGACTAGCGGGAGTTGTGTCAGATACGCAGTATTTT. It codes for CASQRGLAGVVSDTQYF.

This clonotype was detected ten times or more. The chain couples TRBV20-1 to TRBJ1-5; D is unclear. The germline CDR1 and CDR2 sequences are DFQATT and SNEGSKA (reference sequence). The CDR3 loop spans 15 amino acids. The ends were cut back, 3 bases at V and 1 base at J, with 13 bases in the middle. The CDR3 is CSARAGPQSNQPQHF. In nucleotides, the CDR3 is TGCAGTGCTAGGGCTGGTCCACAGAGCAATCAGCCCCAGCATTTT.

This clonotype has ten or more counts. This chain joins TRBV12-3 or TRBV12-4 and TRBJ1-1, with a possible D match to TRBD1 (6 bases). The CDR3 has 13 residues. V was clipped by 3 bases and J by 6 bases, with 11 bases between them. CDR3 sequence reads: CASSLRGAPEAFF. The CDR3 DNA reads as TGTGCCAGCAGTTTGAGGGGGGCTCCTGAAGCTTTCTTT.

The rearrangement joins TRBV5-4 to TRBJ1-1; 7 nucleotides align to TRBD1. This CDR3 is 13 amino acids long. Germline CDR1 and CDR2: SGHNT and YYREEE (reference sequence). The ends lost 1 base at V and 8 bases at J; junction bases unmatched: 5. CDR3 nucleotide sequence: TGTGCCAGCAGCTTGCTAACAGGGGTCGAAGCTTTCTTT. Its protein is CASSLLTGVEAFF.

This clonotype was found a few times. This chain connects TRBV20-1 to TRBJ2-3, with 10 bases identical to TRBD2. The V segment lost 0 bases and the J segment 4 bases; nucleotides outside the gene matches: 7. Germline CDR1 and CDR2: DFQATT and SNEGSKA (reference sequence). There are 16 residues in the CDR3. In nucleotides, the CDR3 is TGCAGTGCTAGAGATAGTACTAGCGGGACCGCAGATACGCAGTATTTT. It codes for CSARDSTSGTADTQYF.

This clonotype was seen a few times. The chain joins TRBV7-9 to TRBJ1-1; a possible D gene is TRBD1 (5 bases). Trimming removed 3 bases from V and 0 bases from J, with 8 bases in between. The V gene's germline CDR1 is SEHNR and CDR2 FQNEAQ (reference sequence). The CDR3 runs 14 residues. CDR3 sequence: CASSFGHMNTEAFF. CDR3 in DNA: TGTGCCAGCAGCTTTGGACACATGAACACTGAAGCTTTCTTT.

In its sample, this clonotype was seen a few times. The gene calls are TRBV5-4 and TRBJ1-2; D is unresolved. V was trimmed by 1 base and J by 1 base, leaving 5 bases between them. The germline CDR1 and CDR2 sequences are SGHNT and YYREEE (reference sequence). The CDR3 length is 13 residues. The DNA for the CDR3 is TGTGCCAGCAGCTTGTGGATTAACTATGGCTACACCTTC. Amino acid sequence: CASSLWINYGYTF. Looking up the rest from reference TRBV5-4 and TRBJ1-2 gives the full variable domain: ETGVTQSPTHLIKTRGQQVTLRCSSQSGHNTVSWYQQALGQGPQFIFQYYREEENGRGNFPPRFSGLQFPNYSSELNVNALELDDSALYLCASSLWINYGYTFGSGTRLTVV.